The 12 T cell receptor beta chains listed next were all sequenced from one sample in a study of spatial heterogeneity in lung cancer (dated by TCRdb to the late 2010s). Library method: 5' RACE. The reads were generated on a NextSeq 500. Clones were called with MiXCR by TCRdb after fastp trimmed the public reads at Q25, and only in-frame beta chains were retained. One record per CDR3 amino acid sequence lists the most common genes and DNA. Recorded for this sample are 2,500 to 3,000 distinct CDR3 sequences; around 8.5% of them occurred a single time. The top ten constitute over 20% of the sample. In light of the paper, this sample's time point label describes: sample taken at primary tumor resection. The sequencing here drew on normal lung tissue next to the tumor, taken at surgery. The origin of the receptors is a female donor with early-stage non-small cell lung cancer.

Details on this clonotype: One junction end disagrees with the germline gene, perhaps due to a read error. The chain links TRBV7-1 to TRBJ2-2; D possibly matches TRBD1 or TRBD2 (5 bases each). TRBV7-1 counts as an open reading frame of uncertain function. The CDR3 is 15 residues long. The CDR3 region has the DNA TGTGCCGGCAGCTCAGCCAGGGACCGCCTTGGGGAGCTGTTTTTT. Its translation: CAGSSARDRLGELFF.

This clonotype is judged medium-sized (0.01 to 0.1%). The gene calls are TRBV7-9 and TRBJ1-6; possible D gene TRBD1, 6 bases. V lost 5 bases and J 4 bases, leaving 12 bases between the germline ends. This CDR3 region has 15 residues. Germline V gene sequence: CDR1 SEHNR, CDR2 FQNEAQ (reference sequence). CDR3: CASSLSDRYNSPLHF. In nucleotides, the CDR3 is TGTGCCAGCAGCCTCTCGGACAGATATAATTCACCCCTCCACTTT.

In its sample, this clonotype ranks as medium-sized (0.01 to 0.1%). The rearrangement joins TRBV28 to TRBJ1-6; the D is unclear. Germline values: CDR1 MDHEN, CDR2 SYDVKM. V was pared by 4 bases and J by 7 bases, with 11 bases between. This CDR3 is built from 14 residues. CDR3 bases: TGTGCCAGCAGTTCATTGATCGGGAATTCACCCCTCCACTTT. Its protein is CASSSLIGNSPLHF.

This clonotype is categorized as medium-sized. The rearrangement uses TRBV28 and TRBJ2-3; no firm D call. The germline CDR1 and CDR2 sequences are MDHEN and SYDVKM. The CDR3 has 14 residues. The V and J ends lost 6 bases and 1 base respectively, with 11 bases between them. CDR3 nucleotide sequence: TGTGCCAGCAGCCGATCGGGTCGCACAGATACGCAGTATTTT. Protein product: CASSRSGRTDTQYF.

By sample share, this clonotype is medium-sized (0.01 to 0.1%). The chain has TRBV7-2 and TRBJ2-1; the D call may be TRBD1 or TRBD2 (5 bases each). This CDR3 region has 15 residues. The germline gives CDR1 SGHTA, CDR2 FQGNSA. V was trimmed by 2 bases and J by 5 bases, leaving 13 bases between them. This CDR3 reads CASSLMSGGNNEQFF. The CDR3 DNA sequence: TGTGCCAGCAGCTTAATGAGTGGGGGAAACAATGAGCAGTTCTTC.

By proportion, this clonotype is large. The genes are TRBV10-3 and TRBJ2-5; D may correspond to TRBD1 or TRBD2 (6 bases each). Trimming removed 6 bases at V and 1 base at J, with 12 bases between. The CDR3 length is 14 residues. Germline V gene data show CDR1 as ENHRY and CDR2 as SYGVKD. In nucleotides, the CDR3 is TGTGCCATCAGCCCCGGGGGCGGCCAAGAGACCCAGTACTTC. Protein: CAISPGGGQETQYF.

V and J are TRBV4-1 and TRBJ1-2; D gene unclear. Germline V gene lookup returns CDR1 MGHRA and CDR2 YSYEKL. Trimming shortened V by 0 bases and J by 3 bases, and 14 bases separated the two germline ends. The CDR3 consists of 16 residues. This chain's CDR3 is CASSQDMEGSYYGYTF. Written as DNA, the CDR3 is TGCGCCAGCAGCCAAGATATGGAGGGAAGCTACTATGGCTACACCTTC.

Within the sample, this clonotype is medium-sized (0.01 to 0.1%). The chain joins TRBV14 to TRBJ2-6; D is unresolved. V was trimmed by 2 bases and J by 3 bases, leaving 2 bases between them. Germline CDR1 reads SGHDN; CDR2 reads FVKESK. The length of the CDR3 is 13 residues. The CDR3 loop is CASSQLGANVLTF. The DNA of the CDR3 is TGTGCCAGCAGCCAACTTGGGGCCAACGTCCTGACTTTC.

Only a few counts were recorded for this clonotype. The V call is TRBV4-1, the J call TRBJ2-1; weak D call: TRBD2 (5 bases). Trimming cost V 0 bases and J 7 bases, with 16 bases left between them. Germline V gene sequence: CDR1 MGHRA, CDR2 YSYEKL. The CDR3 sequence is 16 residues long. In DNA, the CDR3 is TGCGCCAGCAGCCAAGATGGCGTCGAGGGTGTAAATGAGCAGTTCTTC. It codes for CASSQDGVEGVNEQFF.

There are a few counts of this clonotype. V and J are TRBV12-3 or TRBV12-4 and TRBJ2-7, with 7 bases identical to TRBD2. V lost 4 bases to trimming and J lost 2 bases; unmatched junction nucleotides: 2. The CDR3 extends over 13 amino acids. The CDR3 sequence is CASSWGGAYEQYF. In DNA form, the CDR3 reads TGTGCCAGCAGTTGGGGAGGGGCCTACGAGCAGTACTTC.

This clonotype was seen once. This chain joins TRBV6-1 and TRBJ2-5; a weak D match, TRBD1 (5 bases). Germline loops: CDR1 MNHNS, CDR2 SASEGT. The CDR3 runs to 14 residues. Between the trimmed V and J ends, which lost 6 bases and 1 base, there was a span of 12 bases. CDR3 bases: TGTGCCAGCAGCTTCAGGGTAGCCCAAGAGACCCAGTACTTC. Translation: CASSFRVAQETQYF.

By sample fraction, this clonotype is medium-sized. The chain's CDR3 is CASGAVQGWGETQYF. CDR3 DNA sequence: TGTGCCAGCGGAGCGGTACAGGGGTGGGGGGAGACCCAGTACTTC. V and J are TRBV7-8 and TRBJ2-5, with 7 nucleotides matching TRBD1. The length of the CDR3 is 15 residues. The V gene end was trimmed by 8 bases and the J gene end by 5 bases; junction bases not matched to a gene: 14. Germline-derived CDR1 and CDR2 are SGHVS and FQNEAQ.